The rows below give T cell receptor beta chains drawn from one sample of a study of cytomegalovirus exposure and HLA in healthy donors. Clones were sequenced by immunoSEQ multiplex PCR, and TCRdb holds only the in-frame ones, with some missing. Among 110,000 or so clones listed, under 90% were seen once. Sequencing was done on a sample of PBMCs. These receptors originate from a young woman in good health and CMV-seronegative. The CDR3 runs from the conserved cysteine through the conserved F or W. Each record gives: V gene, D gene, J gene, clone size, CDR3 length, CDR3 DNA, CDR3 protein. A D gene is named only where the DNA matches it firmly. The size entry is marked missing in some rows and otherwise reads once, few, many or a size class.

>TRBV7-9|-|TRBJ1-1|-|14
TGTGCCAGCAGCTTAGGCCGGGATAACACTGAAGCTTTCTTT
CASSLGRDNTEAFF
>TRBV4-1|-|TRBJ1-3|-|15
TGCGCCAGCAGCCAAGAGGGCACCTCTGGAAACACCATATATTTT
CASSQEGTSGNTIYF
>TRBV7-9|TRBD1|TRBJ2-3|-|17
TGTGCCAGCAGCTTAAGTTTAAGCCGACAGGGCTCAGATACGCAGTATTTT
CASSLSLSRQGSDTQYF
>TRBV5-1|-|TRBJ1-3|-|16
TGCGCCAGCAGCTTGGTCCAGGAGGGCTCTGGAAACACCATATATTTT
CASSLVQEGSGNTIYF
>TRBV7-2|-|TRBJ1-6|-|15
TGTGCCAGCAGCTTTGGGGACACTCCTGGTTTTCTCCTCCACTTT
CASSFGDTPGFLLHF
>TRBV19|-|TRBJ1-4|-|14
TGTGCCAGTAGTATGGGCTGGGGGGACGAAAAACTGTTTTTT
CASSMGWGDEKLFF
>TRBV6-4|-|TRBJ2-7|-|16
TGTGCCAGCAGTGACTTGGACTTATTTAGCTCCTACGAGCAGTACTTC
CASSDLDLFSSYEQYF
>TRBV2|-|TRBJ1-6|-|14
TGTGCCAGCAAGGGACTCAGAGGGAATTCACCCCTCCACTTT
CASKGLRGNSPLHF
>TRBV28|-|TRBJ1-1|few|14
TGTGCCAGCAGTTTATGGCACAAGAACACTGAAGCTTTCTTT
CASSLWHKNTEAFF
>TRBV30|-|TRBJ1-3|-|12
TGTGCCGGTACAGGGACTGGAAACACCATATATTTT
CAGTGTGNTIYF
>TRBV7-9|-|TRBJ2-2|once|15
TGTGCCAGCAGCTTCAATTTGGGGGGCACCGGGGAGCTGTTTTTT
CASSFNLGGTGELFF
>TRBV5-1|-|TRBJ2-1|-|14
TGCGCCAGCAGCTTGGCCGGGGAGATCGGTGAGCAGTTCTTC
CASSLAGEIGEQFF
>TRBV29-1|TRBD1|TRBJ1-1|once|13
TGCAGCGGTAGACAGGGGGCCAACACTGAAGCTTTCTTT
CSGRQGANTEAFF
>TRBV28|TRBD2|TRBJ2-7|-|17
TGTGCCAGCAGTACCCCTAGTTTAGTAGCGGGAGGGTACGAGCAGTACTTC
CASSTPSLVAGGYEQYF
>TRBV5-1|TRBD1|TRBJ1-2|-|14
TGCGCCAGCAGCTTGGAAACAGGGGGCCGAGGCTACACCTTC
CASSLETGGRGYTF
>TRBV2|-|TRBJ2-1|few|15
TGTGCCAGCAGCCCCCGGGTCCCCCCCTACAATGAGCAGTTCTTC
CASSPRVPPYNEQFF
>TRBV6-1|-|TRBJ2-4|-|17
TGTGCCAGCAGTGAAGCGGGCGTGATACTAGCCAAAAACATTCAGTACTTC
CASSEAGVILAKNIQYF
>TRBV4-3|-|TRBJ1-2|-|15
TGCGCCAGCAGCCAAGATGCCAAAACTCCCTATGGCTACACCTTC
CASSQDAKTPYGYTF
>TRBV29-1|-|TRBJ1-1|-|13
TGCAGCGTTGTAGCAGGGTTGAACACTGAAGCTTTCTTT
CSVVAGLNTEAFF
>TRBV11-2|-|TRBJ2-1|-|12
TGTGCCAGCAGCTTAGTACAAAATGAGCAGTTCTTC
CASSLVQNEQFF
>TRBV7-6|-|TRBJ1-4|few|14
TGTGCCAGCAGCTTAGTTGGGCGGGACGGGAAACTGTTTTTT
CASSLVGRDGKLFF
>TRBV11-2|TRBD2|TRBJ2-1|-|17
TGTGCCAGCAGCTCTATAGCGGGGGAGCCAACTTACAATGAGCAGTTCTTC
CASSSIAGEPTYNEQFF
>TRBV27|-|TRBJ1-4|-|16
TGTGCCAGCAGTTTATCCTTAACGACAGTTAATGAAAAACTGTTTTTT
CASSLSLTTVNEKLFF
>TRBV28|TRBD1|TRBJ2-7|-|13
TGTGCCAGCATCCGGGACAGGGAATCCGAGCAGTACTTC
CASIRDRESEQYF
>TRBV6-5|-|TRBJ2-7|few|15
TGTGCCAGCAGTTCCGGGGGGACAGGCGCAGCCGAGCAGTACTTC
CASSSGGTGAAEQYF
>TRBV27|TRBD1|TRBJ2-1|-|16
TGTGCCAGCAGGAGCCTACCGGGACAGGGGGCCGGGGAGCAGTTCTTC
CASRSLPGQGAGEQFF
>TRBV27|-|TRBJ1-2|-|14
TGTGCCAGCAGTTTATCGTATAGTAACTATGGCTACACCTTC
CASSLSYSNYGYTF
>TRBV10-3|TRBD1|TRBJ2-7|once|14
TGTGCCATCAGCGACAGGGGATCTAGCTACGAGCAGTACTTC
CAISDRGSSYEQYF
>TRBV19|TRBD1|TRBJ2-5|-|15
TGTGCCAGTAGTAAATCAGGACAGGGAGAAGAGACCCAGTACTTC
CASSKSGQGEETQYF
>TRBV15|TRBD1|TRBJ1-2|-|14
TGTGCCACCAGCAGACCCGGGACAGACTATGGCTACACCTTC
CATSRPGTDYGYTF
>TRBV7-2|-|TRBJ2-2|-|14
TGTGCCAGCTGGTCCAGCGGCAGTACCGGGGAGCTGTTTTTT
CASWSSGSTGELFF
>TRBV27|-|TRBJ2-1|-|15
TGTGCCAGCAGTTTAACCCCCCCGGAGGTTGATGAGCAGTTCTTC
CASSLTPPEVDEQFF
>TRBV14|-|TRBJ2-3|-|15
TGTGCCAGCAGCCAAGGATTTGTCGGGACAGATACGCAGTATTTT
CASSQGFVGTDTQYF
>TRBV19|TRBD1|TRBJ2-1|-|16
TGTGCCAGTAGTATAGACCCCACCAGGGGGCGGGATGAGCAGTTCTTC
CASSIDPTRGRDEQFF
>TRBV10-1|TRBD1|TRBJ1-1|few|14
TGCGCCAGCAGTGAGTCAGGGGGCATCGCTGAAGCTTTCTTT
CASSESGGIAEAFF
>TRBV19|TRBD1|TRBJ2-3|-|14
TGTGCCAGTACTACAAGTCAGGGGGCAGATACGCAGTATTTT
CASTTSQGADTQYF
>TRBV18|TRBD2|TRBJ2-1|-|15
TGTGCCAGCTCACCCGGACTAGATCGTTACGATGAGCAGTTCTTC
CASSPGLDRYDEQFF
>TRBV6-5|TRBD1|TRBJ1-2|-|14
TGTGCCAGCAGTCCGCGACAGGGAAACTATGGCTACACCTTC
CASSPRQGNYGYTF
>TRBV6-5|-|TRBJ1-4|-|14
TGTGCCAGCAGGCCTGGGACTGTTAGTGAAAAACTGTTTTTT
CASRPGTVSEKLFF
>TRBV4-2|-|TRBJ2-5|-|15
TGTGCCAGCAGCCATGGTCAGGGAACCCAAGAGACCCAGTACTTC
CASSHGQGTQETQYF
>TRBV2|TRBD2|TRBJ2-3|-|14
TGTGCCAGCACCAGCGGGAGGGCCGCGGATACGCAGTATTTT
CASTSGRAADTQYF
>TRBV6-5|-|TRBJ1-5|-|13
TGTGCCAGCAGTCGGTCTAGAGATCAGCCCCAGCATTTT
CASSRSRDQPQHF
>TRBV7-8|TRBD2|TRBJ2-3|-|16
TGTGCCAGCAGCGCCTGGACTAGCGGGAGCACAGATACGCAGTATTTT
CASSAWTSGSTDTQYF
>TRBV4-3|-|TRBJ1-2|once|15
TGCGCCAGCAGCCGCATAGGACTCCTTAACTATGGCTACACCTTC
CASSRIGLLNYGYTF
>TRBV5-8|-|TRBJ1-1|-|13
TGTGCCAGCAGCTTATCACTGGGACTTGAAGCTTTCTTT
CASSLSLGLEAFF